This T cell receptor beta chain emerged from a study of post-analysis software for immune sequencing data. Overall study context: Patients had relapsing-remitting, secondary progressive or progressive-relapsing multiple sclerosis; some lacked subtype. Study findings and constraints: There were a few TRBV segments more frequent in patients than controls, and TRBV5-6, TRBV5-1 and TRBV20-1 were among them. Analysis by F measure revealed that same-batch samples clustered strongly together. In multiple sclerosis, normalized Chao1 diversity was significantly below that of controls.

The ends were cut back, 1 base at V and 4 bases at J, with 13 bases in the middle. Germline V CDR1 and CDR2: SGHRS, YFSETQ. This CDR3 comprises 15 residues. Libraries were made from TCR beta cDNA, and they carried unique molecular identifiers. Around 500,000 cDNA molecules were obtained from around 1 to 10 million T cells. TCRdb itself ran the PCR reads through MiXCR, one entry per CDR3 protein. In the table there are around 770,000 distinct CDR3 sequences, around 45% of which are singletons. In the case of this clonotype: Its antigen remains unknown.

This chain links TRBV5-1 with TRBJ2-3; D is uncertain. The sequence was obtained from a girl between 10 and 17 years old with multiple sclerosis. The material sequenced was blood. Written as DNA, the CDR3 is TGCGCCAGCAGCTTGCAGTTCTCTGCTTCAGATACGCAGTATTTT. Encoded protein: CASSLQFSASDTQYF.